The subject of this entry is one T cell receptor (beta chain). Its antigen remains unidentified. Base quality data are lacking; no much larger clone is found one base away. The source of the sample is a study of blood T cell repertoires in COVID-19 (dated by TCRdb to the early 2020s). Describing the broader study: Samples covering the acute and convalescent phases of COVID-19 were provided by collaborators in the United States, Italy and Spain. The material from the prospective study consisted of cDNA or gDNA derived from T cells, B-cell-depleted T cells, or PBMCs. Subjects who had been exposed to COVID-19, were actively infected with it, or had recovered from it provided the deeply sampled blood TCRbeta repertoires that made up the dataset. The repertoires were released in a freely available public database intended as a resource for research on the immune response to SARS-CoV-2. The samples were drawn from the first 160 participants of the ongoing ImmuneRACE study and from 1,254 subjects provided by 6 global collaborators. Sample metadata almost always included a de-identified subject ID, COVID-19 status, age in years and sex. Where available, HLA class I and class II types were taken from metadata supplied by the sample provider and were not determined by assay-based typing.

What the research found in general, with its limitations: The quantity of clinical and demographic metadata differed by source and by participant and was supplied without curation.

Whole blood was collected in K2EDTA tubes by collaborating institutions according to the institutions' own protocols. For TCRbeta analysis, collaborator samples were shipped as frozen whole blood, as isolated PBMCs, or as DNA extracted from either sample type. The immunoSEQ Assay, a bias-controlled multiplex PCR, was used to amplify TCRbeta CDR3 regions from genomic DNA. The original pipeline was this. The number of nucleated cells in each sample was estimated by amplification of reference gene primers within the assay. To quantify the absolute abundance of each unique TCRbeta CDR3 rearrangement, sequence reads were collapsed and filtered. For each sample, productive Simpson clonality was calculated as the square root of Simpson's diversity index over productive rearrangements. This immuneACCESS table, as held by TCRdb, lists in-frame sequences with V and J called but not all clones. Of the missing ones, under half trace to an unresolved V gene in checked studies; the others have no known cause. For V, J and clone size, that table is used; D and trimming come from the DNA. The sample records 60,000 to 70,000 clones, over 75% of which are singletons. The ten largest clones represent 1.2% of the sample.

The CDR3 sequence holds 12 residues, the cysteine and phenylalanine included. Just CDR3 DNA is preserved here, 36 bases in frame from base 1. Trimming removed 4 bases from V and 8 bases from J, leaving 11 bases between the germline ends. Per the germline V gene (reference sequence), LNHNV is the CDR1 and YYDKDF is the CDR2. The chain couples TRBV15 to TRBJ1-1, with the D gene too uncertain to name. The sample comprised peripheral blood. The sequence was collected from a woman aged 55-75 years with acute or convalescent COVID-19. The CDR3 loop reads CATSKNMQEAFF. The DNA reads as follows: TGTGCCACCAGCAAGAATATGCAGGAAGCTTTCTTT.